Sequencing of this TCR beta chain was carried out in a study of shared clonotypes between healthy human individuals. V trimming: 3 bases; J trimming: 6 bases; junction bases outside the gene matches: 6. The CDR3 length is 14 residues. Looked up from germline, CDR1 is SGHDN and CDR2 is FVKESK. The table came from immunoSEQ multiplex PCR; TCRdb's copy has only in-frame clones and leaves some out. This sample carries about 470,000 clones, roughly three quarters of them seen once, and the ten largest clones take 13%. This TCR was recovered from a woman aged 40-49 years in good health. Some clones in this sample may be carry-over from other donors' samples. This rearrangement joins TRBV14 to TRBJ2-7, with 9 bases lining up with TRBD1. Sequencing used PBMCs. In nucleotides, the CDR3 is TGTGCCAGCAGCCAGACAGGGGGGTTTAGCGAGCAGTACTTC. Its translation: CASSQTGGFSEQYF.